A selection of T cell receptor beta chains follows, all from one sample in a study of blood T cell repertoires in COVID-19. Here immunoSEQ multiplex PCR was the method, and the copy in TCRdb shows in-frame clones only, minus some. The profile shows about 380,000 clones, 81% of them singletons. What was sequenced was peripheral blood. These receptor sequences come from a human donor with acute or convalescent COVID-19. The donor label of this sample is uncertain. CDR3s include the opening cysteine and the closing phenylalanine or tryptophan. D genes are given only for firm matches. Some rows mark clone size as missing; the rest say once, few, many or name a class of expanded clone.

j_call clone_size d_call v_call cdr3_aa cdr3_nt
TRBJ1-2 NA NA TRBV5-1 CASSLGQGLYGYTF TGCGCCAGCAGCTTGGGTCAGGGCCTGTATGGCTACACCTTC
TRBJ2-2 NA NA TRBV2 CASSGRGWDTGELFF TGTGCCAGCAGTGGGAGGGGATGGGACACCGGGGAGCTGTTTTTT
TRBJ2-5 NA TRBD1 TRBV9 CASSVAGTAVGTQYF TGTGCCAGCAGCGTCGCCGGGACAGCGGTCGGGACCCAGTACTTC
TRBJ2-5 NA TRBD2 TRBV5-8 CASSLAGGETQYF TGTGCCAGCAGCTTGGCCGGGGGGGAGACCCAGTACTTC
TRBJ2-1 NA NA TRBV27 CASSLSSSSYNEQFF TGTGCCAGCAGTTTGAGTAGTTCCTCCTACAATGAGCAGTTCTTC
TRBJ1-1 NA TRBD1 TRBV6-5 CASSFRTGGNTEAFF TGTGCCAGCAGTTTCCGGACAGGGGGGAACACTGAAGCTTTCTTT
TRBJ1-5 NA NA TRBV21-1 CASSKGGGRRPQHF TGTGCCAGCAGCAAAGGTGGCGGCCGGAGGCCCCAGCATTTT
TRBJ1-6 NA NA TRBV14 CASSRMTGAPNSPLHF TGTGCCAGCAGCCGGATGACGGGAGCCCCTAATTCACCCCTCCACTTT
TRBJ1-3 NA NA TRBV2 CASSDQGIAGNTIYF TGTGCCAGCAGTGACCAGGGAATAGCTGGAAACACCATATATTTT
TRBJ2-1 once TRBD2 TRBV10-3 CAISETGLAGGTEQFF TGTGCCATCAGTGAGACTGGCCTAGCGGGTGGGACTGAGCAGTTCTTC
TRBJ2-2 NA TRBD2 TRBV28 CASSLAGNRGGELFF TGTGCCAGCAGCTTAGCGGGGAATAGGGGCGGGGAGCTGTTTTTT
TRBJ1-5 NA TRBD1 TRBV5-1 CASSLGTGGSQPQHF TGCGCCAGCAGCTTAGGGACAGGGGGTTCTCAGCCCCAGCATTTT
TRBJ2-1 NA TRBD2 TRBV6-5 CASQLAEYNEQFF TGTGCCAGCCAACTAGCGGAATACAATGAGCAGTTCTTC
TRBJ1-5 NA NA TRBV27 CASSWAASNQPQHF TGTGCCAGCAGTTGGGCAGCTAGCAATCAGCCCCAGCATTTT
TRBJ2-1 few TRBD1 TRBV18 CASSPLGTGRTNEQFF TGTGCCAGCTCACCTTTAGGGACAGGGAGGACAAATGAGCAGTTCTTC
TRBJ1-2 NA NA TRBV12-3/TRBV12-4 CASSDRNYGYTF TGTGCCAGCAGCGACAGAAACTATGGCTACACCTTC
TRBJ1-1 NA NA TRBV11-2 CASSLDYRANTEAFF TGTGCCAGCAGCTTAGATTACAGGGCGAACACTGAAGCTTTCTTT
TRBJ1-2 NA TRBD1 TRBV15 CATSRLYRDRTSGGYTF TGTGCCACCAGCAGACTCTACCGGGACAGGACCTCTGGGGGCTACACCTTC
TRBJ2-7 NA TRBD2 TRBV5-1 CASSLGLAGGDEQYF TGCGCCAGCAGCTTAGGACTAGCGGGAGGTGACGAGCAGTACTTC
TRBJ2-7 NA TRBD2 TRBV7-2 CASSLGLAEASYEQYF TGTGCCAGCAGCCTAGGACTAGCGGAGGCCTCCTACGAGCAGTACTTC
TRBJ2-3 once NA TRBV5-5 CASSLSWAARGTDTQYF TGTGCCAGCAGCTTGAGTTGGGCCGCTCGTGGCACAGATACGCAGTATTTT
TRBJ2-5 NA TRBD1 TRBV15 CATSRGDRGRETQYF TGTGCCACCAGCAGAGGTGACAGGGGGCGTGAGACCCAGTACTTC
TRBJ1-2 few NA TRBV11-2 CASSRITGLNYGYTF TGTGCCAGCAGCCGTATTACAGGTCTTAACTATGGCTACACCTTC
TRBJ2-1 NA TRBD2 TRBV5-1 CASSLATSGGNEQFF TGCGCCAGCAGCTTGGCCACTAGCGGGGGCAATGAGCAGTTCTTC
TRBJ1-2 NA NA TRBV10-3 CAISDPSFNYGYTF TGTGCCATCAGTGACCCATCATTTAACTATGGCTACACCTTC
TRBJ1-5 few NA TRBV19 CASSTAGTSNQPQHF TGTGCCAGTAGTACAGCGGGGACGAGCAATCAGCCCCAGCATTTT
TRBJ1-6 NA TRBD1 TRBV7-2 CASSFQPGQNSPLHF TGTGCCAGCAGCTTTCAACCGGGACAGAATTCACCCCTCCACTTT
TRBJ2-1 NA TRBD1 TRBV4-1 CASSQRDRGLKNEQFF TGCGCCAGCAGCCAACGTGACAGGGGGCTTAAGAATGAGCAGTTCTTC
TRBJ1-3 NA NA TRBV10-1 CASSESGRSSGNTIYF TGCGCCAGCAGTGAGTCCGGGAGAAGCTCTGGAAACACCATATATTTT
TRBJ2-3 NA TRBD2 TRBV19 CASSKLAGGASDTQYF TGTGCCAGTAGTAAACTAGCGGGGGGGGCCTCAGATACGCAGTATTTT
TRBJ1-2 NA TRBD1 TRBV28 CASSRTGGLPYYTF TGTGCCAGCAGTCGGACAGGGGGGCTTCCTTACTACACCTTC
TRBJ1-4 NA NA TRBV2 CASSEEQATNEKLFF TGTGCCAGCAGTGAAGAACAAGCAACTAATGAAAAACTGTTTTTT
TRBJ1-5 NA NA TRBV28 CASSKTRRRPQHF TGTGCCAGCAGTAAAACCCGGAGGAGACCCCAGCATTTT
TRBJ2-1 once TRBD2 TRBV18 CASASRAGTSFNEQFF TGTGCCAGCGCTTCCCGGGCGGGGACTAGTTTTAATGAGCAGTTCTTC
TRBJ2-6 once TRBD1 TRBV18 CASSADHRGPTVLTF TGTGCCAGCTCAGCGGACCACAGGGGCCCCACTGTCCTGACTTTC
TRBJ2-5 NA TRBD1 TRBV29-1 CSVEGQIKETQYF TGCAGCGTTGAGGGACAGATTAAAGAGACCCAGTACTTC
TRBJ1-6 NA NA TRBV30 CAWRGWAGGIDSPLHF TGTGCCTGGAGGGGCTGGGCAGGCGGGATCGATTCACCCCTCCACTTT
TRBJ2-2 NA TRBD1 TRBV29-1 CSVVWDSNTGELFF TGCAGCGTTGTCTGGGACAGTAACACCGGGGAGCTGTTTTTT
TRBJ2-1 NA NA TRBV28 CASSLSLTNEQFF TGTGCCAGCAGTTTATCCCTAACCAATGAGCAGTTCTTC
TRBJ1-4 NA NA TRBV18 CASSPRSRGATNEKLFF TGTGCCAGCTCACCACGTTCCAGGGGCGCAACTAATGAAAAACTGTTTTTT
TRBJ1-1 NA NA TRBV6-6 CASSYSRVFAFF TGTGCCAGCAGTTACTCGAGGGTGTTCGCTTTCTTT
TRBJ2-4 NA TRBD2 TRBV7-9 CASSLAAGAKNIQYF TGTGCCAGCAGCTTAGCAGCGGGGGCGAAAAACATTCAGTACTTC
TRBJ2-1 NA TRBD2 TRBV13 CASSLGGTSGRYNEQFF TGTGCCAGCAGCTTAGGGGGGACTAGCGGGAGATATAATGAGCAGTTCTTC
TRBJ2-1 NA NA TRBV14 CASSQVSYNEQFF TGTGCCAGCAGCCAAGTGAGCTACAATGAGCAGTTCTTC
TRBJ2-3 NA NA TRBV6-1 CASSEWQDSRTDTQYF TGTGCCAGCAGTGAATGGCAGGACTCCCGCACAGATACGCAGTATTTT
TRBJ1-1 NA TRBD1 TRBV29-1 CSVEDLRTGVGTEAFF TGCAGCGTTGAAGATCTCAGGACAGGGGTTGGTACTGAAGCTTTCTTT
TRBJ2-7 NA NA TRBV5-6 CASSLNNYEQYF TGTGCCAGCAGCTTGAACAACTACGAGCAGTACTTC
TRBJ2-2 NA NA TRBV30 CACRPPGVANTGELFF TGTGCCTGTCGCCCCCCGGGGGTAGCGAACACCGGGGAGCTGTTTTTT
TRBJ1-2 NA TRBD1 TRBV27 CASRGDRGLGGYTF TGTGCCAGCAGGGGGGACAGGGGACTCGGGGGCTACACCTTC
TRBJ1-5 NA NA TRBV19 CASTPHRGGLGQPQHF TGTGCCAGTACTCCCCACCGGGGTGGGTTAGGTCAGCCCCAGCATTTT
TRBJ2-7 NA NA TRBV2 CASSEALVRREQYF TGTGCCAGCAGTGAAGCACTAGTTCGGCGCGAGCAGTACTTC
TRBJ2-7 NA TRBD2 TRBV5-1 CASSLEETSGRQQYF TGCGCCAGCAGCTTGGAAGAGACTAGCGGGAGACAGCAGTACTTC
TRBJ2-2 NA NA TRBV5-6 CASSLGSVANTGELFF TGTGCCAGCAGCTTGGGTTCGGTCGCGAACACCGGGGAGCTGTTTTTT
TRBJ2-2 NA NA TRBV19 CASSTQGNTGELFF TGTGCCAGTAGTACCCAGGGTAACACCGGGGAGCTGTTTTTT
TRBJ1-2 NA TRBD1 TRBV6-6 CASSHGTGSYGYTF TGTGCCAGCAGCCACGGGACAGGGAGCTATGGCTACACCTTC
TRBJ1-4 NA NA TRBV4-1 CASSLSTATNEKLFF TGCGCCAGCAGCCTTTCGACTGCTACTAATGAAAAACTGTTTTTT
TRBJ1-2 NA TRBD1 TRBV29-1 CSVEDLDRRSGYTF TGCAGCGTTGAAGATCTGGACAGGCGGAGTGGCTACACCTTC